This record looks at one T cell receptor (beta chain) sequence and its context. The data are from a study of T-cell reconstitution after alpha-beta-depleted transplantation in children. The library targeted TCRbeta and was prepared with unique molecular identifiers. TCRdb passed the PCR reads through MiXCR, listing each CDR3 protein once. The sample comprises fewer than 1 million distinct CDR3 sequences, roughly 15% of which are singletons, and roughly 5% rests with the top ten. Trimming stripped 5 bases from V and 4 bases from J, with 16 bases between. The CDR3 covers 15 residues. This chain joins TRBV12-3 or TRBV12-4 and TRBJ2-3, with D tentatively TRBD2 (5 bases). The input for sequencing was PBMCs, mostly from graft donor cells, taken 360 days after TCRalphabeta/CD19-depleted stem cell transplant. This receptor was taken from a male patient aged 10 to 17 who had a stem cell transplant for acute lymphoblastic leukemia, so the T cells may come from the graft donor. DNA of the CDR3: TGTGCCAGCAGTCCTCGGGGTCAGCCCGCAGATACGCAGTATTTT. Protein: CASSPRGQPADTQYF.